The next 14 T cell receptor beta chains were all read from a single sample in a study of cytomegalovirus exposure and HLA in healthy donors. Primers included in the PCR were 60 Vbeta and 13 Jbeta primers. The table came from immunoSEQ multiplex PCR; TCRdb's copy has only in-frame clones and leaves some out. The sample carries around 210,000 clones, more than 75% recorded once. Sequencing used PBMCs. These receptors were collected from a girl between 2 and 10 years old in good health and CMV-seronegative.

This clone was found a few times. The chain is built from TRBV5-8 and TRBJ1-5; D gene unclear. Germline V lookup: CDR1 SGHTS, CDR2 YDEGEE. The V gene lost 0 bases and the J gene lost 7 bases, with 8 bases spanning the gap. The CDR3 totals 13 residues. DNA for the CDR3: TGTGCCAGCAGCTTGGCCGGGGTCCAGCCCCAGCATTTT. It specifies CASSLAGVQPQHF.

The chain couples TRBV5-4 to TRBJ2-1, with TRBD2 matching over 8 bases. The V and J ends lost 4 bases and 4 bases, in that order; junction bases with no gene match: 4. Germline CDR1 is SGHNT and CDR2 is YYREEE (reference sequence). CDR3 length: 14 residues. The chain's CDR3 is CASSGTSGYNEQFF. The CDR3 bases are TGTGCCAGCAGCGGCACTAGCGGATACAATGAGCAGTTCTTC.

The chain couples TRBV6-5 to TRBJ2-7; D may be TRBD1 (6 bases). This CDR3 comprises 15 residues. The V gene lost 7 bases and the J gene lost 3 bases, with 19 bases spanning the gap. Germline CDR1 reads MNHEY; CDR2 reads SVGAGI. For the CDR3, the DNA is TGTGCCAGCAATACGATTGCTGACAGGCTCTACGAGCAGTACTTC. Protein: CASNTIADRLYEQYF.

This sequence joins TRBV7-2 and TRBJ1-4; D is uncertain. Trimming took off 5 bases at V and 3 bases at J, with 10 bases between the two ends. The germline gives CDR1 SGHTA, CDR2 FQGNSA. CDR3 length equals 14 residues. CDR3 DNA: TGTGCCAGCAGCCTGGGAGGGTCTAATGAAAAACTGTTTTTT. Amino acids: CASSLGGSNEKLFF.

The chain couples TRBV5-1 to TRBJ2-5, with TRBD2 matching over 11 bases. With 0 bases clipped from V and 1 base from J, the junction kept 5 bases outside the gene matches. This CDR3 is 17 amino acids long. CDR1 SGHRS and CDR2 YFSETQ come from the germline V gene. The DNA of the CDR3 is TGCGCCAGCAGCTTGGAACTAGCGGGGGCCTTCCAAGAGACCCAGTACTTC. Its protein product is CASSLELAGAFQETQYF.

The chain carries TRBV2 and TRBJ1-4, with TRBD1 matching over 9 bases. The length of the CDR3 is 14 residues. The V gene end was trimmed by 6 bases and the J gene end by 8 bases; junction bases not matched to a gene: 7. The germline gives CDR1 SNHLY, CDR2 FYNNEI. The chain's CDR3 is CASRVGTGGEKLFF. The CDR3 DNA is TGTGCCAGCAGGGTAGGAACAGGGGGCGAAAAACTGTTTTTT.

This chain links TRBV29-1 with TRBJ2-7; the D gene is possibly TRBD2 (6 bases). The CDR3 runs to 14 residues. Looked up from germline, CDR1 is SQVTM and CDR2 is ANQGSEA. V dropped 3 bases and J dropped 0 bases, with 12 bases sitting between them. CDR3 residues: CSVEEGTSSYEQYF. The CDR3 nucleotides read TGCAGCGTTGAGGAGGGCACGAGCTCCTACGAGCAGTACTTC.

The V and J genes are TRBV7-3 and TRBJ1-1; D is ambiguous. Germline V gives CDR1 SGHTA, CDR2 FQGTGA. This CDR3 region has 15 residues. V dropped 5 bases and J dropped 1 base, with 14 bases sitting between them. CDR3: CASSETGVPNTEAFF. The CDR3 nucleotides are TGTGCCAGCAGCGAAACCGGGGTCCCGAACACTGAAGCTTTCTTT.

This clone was detected once. The V gene is TRBV6-5, the J gene TRBJ2-3; TRBD2 matches 8 bases. From germline, CDR1 is MNHEY and CDR2 SVGAGI. Trimming at V came to 7 bases and at J to 3 bases, leaving 9 bases not matched to a gene. This CDR3 spans 15 amino acids. This CDR3 is CASTPAGGGTDTQYF. CDR3 DNA: TGTGCCAGCACCCCGGCGGGGGGTGGTACAGATACGCAGTATTTT.

This clone was observed a handful of times. The chain uses TRBV6-1 and TRBJ2-7, with TRBD2 as a possible D gene (6 bases). The germline V and J ends were trimmed by 2 bases and 6 bases, with 14 bases remaining between them. Germline V gene sequence: CDR1 MNHNS, CDR2 SASEGT. The CDR3 consists of 14 residues. In DNA, the CDR3 is TGTGCCAGCAGTGAACTGGGAGGCCGGAGCGAGCAGTACTTC. Residues: CASSELGGRSEQYF.

The V and J genes are TRBV7-8 and TRBJ1-6; D is ambiguous. Looked up from germline, CDR1 is SGHVS and CDR2 is FQNEAQ. The CDR3 totals 17 residues. V lost 5 bases and J 0 bases, leaving 14 bases between the germline ends. CDR3 DNA: TGTGCCAGCAGCCAAACCCGGACTAGCTCCTATAATTCACCCCTCCACTTT. Translating gives CASSQTRTSSYNSPLHF.

The J gene is TRBJ1-2, the V gene TRBV15, with 9 bases matching TRBD1. The V segment lost 8 bases and the J segment 7 bases; nucleotides outside the gene matches: 11. This CDR3 region has 14 residues. Germline CDR1 reads LNHNV; CDR2 reads YYDKDF (reference sequence). For the CDR3, the DNA is TGTGCCACCTCTGGGGACAGGGTGATCGGTGGCTACACCTTC. It encodes CATSGDRVIGGYTF.

The chain carries TRBV5-8 and TRBJ1-1; D is possibly TRBD1 (6 bases). The CDR3 sequence is 13 residues long. The V end was cut by 8 bases, the J end by 2 bases, with 13 bases between. CDR1 is SGHTS, CDR2 YDEGEE, per germline. CDR3 sequence reads: CASNSGHNTEAFF. In DNA, the CDR3 is TGTGCCAGTAACTCGGGACACAACACTGAAGCTTTCTTT.

This chain connects TRBV6-6 to TRBJ2-3; D is possibly TRBD1 (5 bases). Looked up from germline, CDR1 is MNHNY and CDR2 is SVGAGI (reference sequence). CDR3 length: 13 residues. The V and J ends lost 8 bases and 0 bases respectively, with 9 bases between them. The DNA for the CDR3 is TGTGCCAGCCATCCAGGGAGCACAGATACGCAGTATTTT. Translation gives CASHPGSTDTQYF.